These T cell receptor beta chains were read from a single sample in a study of T cells in Graves' hyperthyroidism and ophthalmopathy. One entry per CDR3 protein results from TCRdb running MiXCR on the multiplex PCR reads. Of 370,000 or so distinct CDR3 sequences listed, 13% are singletons. Input material: blood. The receptor source for this set is a man aged 25 to 40 with Graves' hyperthyroidism that later progressed to Graves' ophthalmopathy. Both conserved end residues are part of each CDR3. D genes are given only for firm matches. Size is omitted from some rows. Given values are once, few, many or a class for expanded clones.

few | TRBJ2-1 | TRBV19 | NA | TGTGCCAGTAGAAACCAATGGGGAGCTAGCTACAATGAGCAGTTCTTC | CASRNQWGASYNEQFF
NA | TRBJ1-1 | TRBV5-6 | TRBD1 | TGTGCCAGCAGCACGGACAGGGTTTGGAACACTGAAGCTTTCTTT | CASSTDRVWNTEAFF
NA | TRBJ2-1 | TRBV6-5 | NA | TGTGCCAGCAGTTACTCGAAAGGGGTGGGCAATGAGCAGTTCTTC | CASSYSKGVGNEQFF
NA | TRBJ2-3 | TRBV28 | NA | TGTGCCAGCAGTTTAACCTACGCGACAGAAAGTTGCACAGATACGCAGTATTTT | CASSLTYATESCTDTQYF
NA | TRBJ1-2 | TRBV6-9 | TRBD1 | TGTGCCAGCAGTTACGGGACAGGCAGTGGCTACACCTTC | CASSYGTGSGYTF
many | TRBJ1-5 | TRBV19 | TRBD1 | TGTGCCAGTAGTATTGGGCCGGGACAGGGACCATTTAGCAATCAGCCCCAGCATTTT | CASSIGPGQGPFSNQPQHF
NA | TRBJ1-3 | TRBV30 | NA | TGTGCCTGGAGTGTACGAGGGACTGGAAACACCATATATTTT | CAWSVRGTGNTIYF
many | TRBJ2-1 | TRBV7-6 | TRBD1 | TGTGCCAGCAGCCACGGGACAGGGGGTAATGAGCAGTTCTTC | CASSHGTGGNEQFF
many | TRBJ2-7 | TRBV27 | NA | TGTGCCAGCAGTTTACACAATTCAGGAACCTACGAGCAGTACTTC | CASSLHNSGTYEQYF
once | TRBJ2-4 | TRBV10-2 | NA | TGCGCCAGCAGCGGCCGGGACACACTAGCCAAAAACATTCAGTACTTC | CASSGRDTLAKNIQYF
many | TRBJ2-7 | TRBV6-1 | TRBD1 | TGTGCCAGCAGTGAAGCGCCCCCCGACAGGGGCCTCTCCTACGAGCAGTACTTC | CASSEAPPDRGLSYEQYF
many | TRBJ2-7 | TRBV7-9 | NA | TGTGCCAGCAGCTCCGCGGCCCACTCGGAGCAGTACTTC | CASSSAAHSEQYF
few | TRBJ2-3 | TRBV9 | TRBD2 | TGTGCCAGCAGCCACCGAGTGAGGGGACTACTCCACACAGATACGCAGTATTTT | CASSHRVRGLLHTDTQYF
many | TRBJ2-7 | TRBV12-3/TRBV12-4 | NA | TGTGCCAGCAGTTTAGGCCTGGGGAACGGGGAGCAGTACTTC | CASSLGLGNGEQYF
many | TRBJ2-5 | TRBV2 | TRBD2 | TGTGCCAGCAACTTAGCGGGGAACCAAGAGACCCAGTACTTC | CASNLAGNQETQYF
many | TRBJ2-1 | TRBV7-8 | TRBD1 | TGTGCCAGCAACAGAGGGACAGACAATGAGCAGTTCTTC | CASNRGTDNEQFF
many | TRBJ1-6 | TRBV11-2 | NA | TGTGCCAGCAGCACGCAGACGGCCTCACCCCTCCACTTT | CASSTQTASPLHF
many | TRBJ2-7 | TRBV29-1 | NA | TGCAGCGTTGCCAAGGGGGCCTACGAGCAGTACTTC | CSVAKGAYEQYF
many | TRBJ1-1 | TRBV13 | NA | TGTGCCAGCAGCTTAAATCCCAACACTGAAGCTTTCTTT | CASSLNPNTEAFF
NA | TRBJ1-3 | TRBV10-3 | TRBD1 | TGTGCCATCAGTGAGAGACAGGGAGGTGGAAACACCATATATTTT | CAISERQGGGNTIYF
NA | TRBJ2-1 | TRBV13 | NA | TGTGCCAGCAGCTCGGACCAAACGTACGATGAGCAGTTCTTC | CASSSDQTYDEQFF
many | TRBJ2-7 | TRBV3-1 | TRBD2 | TGTGCCAGCAGCCAAGATACGGGGGGGCGGGAGCAGTACTTC | CASSQDTGGREQYF
many | TRBJ2-1 | TRBV13 | NA | TGTGCCAGCAGCTTAGGCCTCCGAGACCTTATCAATGAGCAGTTCTTC | CASSLGLRDLINEQFF
many | TRBJ2-1 | TRBV12-3/TRBV12-4 | NA | TGTGCCAGCAGTTTAGGGTGGAATGAGCAGTTCTTC | CASSLGWNEQFF
NA | TRBJ2-7 | TRBV7-9 | TRBD1 | TGTGCCAGCAGCCCCCTAGGACAGGGTATCGTGCAGTACTTC | CASSPLGQGIVQYF
many | TRBJ2-7 | TRBV11-3 | NA | TGTGCCAGCAGCTTAGCCAGGGTATCCTACGAGCAGTACTTC | CASSLARVSYEQYF
few | TRBJ2-1 | TRBV6-6 | NA | TGTGCCAGCAGTTACGGGAGGGGGGCTGGGAATGAGCAGTTCTTC | CASSYGRGAGNEQFF
NA | TRBJ2-1 | TRBV5-6 | TRBD1 | TGTGCCAGCAGCTTGGGGCAGGGGGCGGGGTACAATGAGCAGTTCTTC | CASSLGQGAGYNEQFF
NA | TRBJ2-5 | TRBV20-1 | TRBD1 | TGCAGTGCTATGTGGACAGGGCAAGAGACCCAGTACTTC | CSAMWTGQETQYF
many | TRBJ2-1 | TRBV7-2 | TRBD2 | TGTGCCAGCACATGGACTAGCGGGGGTAATGAGCAGTTCTTC | CASTWTSGGNEQFF
many | TRBJ2-3 | TRBV27 | NA | TGTGCCAGCGCCTTAGTCGTAGATACGCAGTATTTT | CASALVVDTQYF
NA | TRBJ1-2 | TRBV12-5 | NA | TGTGCTAGTGGCTCCTACTATGGCTACACCTTC | CASGSYYGYTF
few | TRBJ1-1 | TRBV7-9 | NA | TGTGCCAGCAGCTTAGGCACGGGGGGCCGAGCTTTCTTT | CASSLGTGGRAFF
NA | TRBJ1-4 | TRBV13 | NA | TGTGCCAGCAGCTTAAATCCTGGGGAAAAACTGTTTTTT | CASSLNPGEKLFF
many | TRBJ2-3 | TRBV18 | NA | TGTGCCAGCTCAACCGGGTGGCAGGGAGGTACAGATACGCAGTATTTT | CASSTGWQGGTDTQYF
NA | TRBJ2-5 | TRBV30 | NA | TGTGCCTTCCGGACAGGAGGGGAGACCCAGTACTTC | CAFRTGGETQYF
many | TRBJ1-1 | TRBV20-1 | NA | TGCAGTGCTAGATCGAACACTGAAGCTTTCTTT | CSARSNTEAFF
NA | TRBJ2-5 | TRBV29-1 | TRBD1 | TGCAGCGTTGAAGTCGACAGGGGGCACGTGACCCAGTACTTC | CSVEVDRGHVTQYF
many | TRBJ1-4 | TRBV2 | NA | TGTGCCAGCAGTGTGACACAATTTAATGAAAAACTGTTTTTT | CASSVTQFNEKLFF
once | TRBJ1-1 | TRBV30 | NA | TGTGCCTGGGGTCCCGCGAATACTGAAGCTTTCTTT | CAWGPANTEAFF
NA | TRBJ2-3 | TRBV4-2 | NA | TGTGCCAGCAGCCCAGGGGACACCACAGATACGCAGTATTTT | CASSPGDTTDTQYF
few | TRBJ2-3 | TRBV20-1 | TRBD2 | TGCAGTGCTATCCCCCTAGCGGGGGTGCCAGATACGCAGTATTTT | CSAIPLAGVPDTQYF